This T cell receptor beta chain is from a study of blood T cell repertoires in COVID-19. Study as a whole: There were acute and convalescent COVID-19 samples, and they came from the United States, Italy and Spain. Nucleic acid was either cDNA or gDNA, and it came from T cells, B-cell-depleted T cells, or PBMCs.

V was pared by 6 bases and J by 3 bases, with 9 bases between. The CDR3 is 11 residues long. Germline V gene sequence: CDR1 SQVTM, CDR2 ANQGSEA. This clone appeared once. Which cohort a participant joined came from the clinical history participants gave. Two consecutive negative NP/OP PCR tests, clearance, or resolved symptoms defined Cohort 3 recovery. Profiling relied on immunoSEQ multiplex PCR, and the TCRdb table lists in-frame clones only, not all of them. The sample includes some 530,000 clones, around nine tenths of them seen just once. Sequencing was done on a sample of PBMCs or T cells enriched from blood (not recorded which). The sequence was collected from a woman aged 55-75 years who had recovered from COVID-19. This chain uses TRBV29-1 with TRBJ2-7; a weak D match, TRBD1 (6 bases). As DNA, the CDR3 is TGCAGCGTCTACAGGGACTACGAGCAGTACTTC. Amino acid sequence: CSVYRDYEQYF.